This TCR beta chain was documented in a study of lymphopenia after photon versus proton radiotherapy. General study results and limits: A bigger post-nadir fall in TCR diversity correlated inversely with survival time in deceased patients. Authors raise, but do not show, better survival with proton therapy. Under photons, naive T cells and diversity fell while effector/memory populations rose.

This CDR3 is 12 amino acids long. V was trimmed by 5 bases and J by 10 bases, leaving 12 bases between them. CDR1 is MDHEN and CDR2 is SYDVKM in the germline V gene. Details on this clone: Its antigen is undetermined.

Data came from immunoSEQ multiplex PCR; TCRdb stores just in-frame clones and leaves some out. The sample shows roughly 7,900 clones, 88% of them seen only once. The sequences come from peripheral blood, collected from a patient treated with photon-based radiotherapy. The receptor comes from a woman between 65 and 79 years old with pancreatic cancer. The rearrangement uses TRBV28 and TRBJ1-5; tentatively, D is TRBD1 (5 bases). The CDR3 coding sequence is TGTGCCAGCAGTCCCCCAAGGGGCCCCCAGCATTTT. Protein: CASSPPRGPQHF.